This entry describes one TCR beta chain. What this receptor recognizes is not known. No per-base quality is available; no much larger clone lies one base away. Per the germline V gene, SGHVS is the CDR1 and FQNEAQ is the CDR2. At the junction V is shortened by 5 bases and J by 2 bases; bases outside the gene matches: 7. There are 15 amino acids in the CDR3, from cysteine to phenylalanine inclusive. The only DNA kept is the CDR3, 45 bases in frame from the first base. This specimen comes from a study of shared clonotypes between healthy human individuals (dated by TCRdb to 2018 to 2021). Broadly, across the study: The cohort included three men and a couple of women between 18 and 49 years of age. For each donor, three plates each were used for CD4 naive and CD4 memory, two plates were used for CD8 naive, and one plate was used for CD8 memory. To estimate repertoire size and how much clonotypes are shared between individuals, the study performed deep sequencing of blood TCR repertoires from about five healthy adults. To increase sequencing depth and limit assay-specific biases, TCR repertoire library preparation and sequencing were carried out by different laboratories using diverse techniques. Each donor's leukapheresis produced roughly between about 0.8 and 10 billion PBMCs. Study-wide conclusions, independent of this receptor: The small number of donors limited the genetic and exposure-history diversity represented. About 5% of naive CD4, 3% to 3.5% of naive CD8, about 2.4% of memory CD4, and roughly 0.4% of memory CD8 clonotypes were shared across several donors. Rarefaction of sorted-subset datasets indicated incomplete sequencing despite the large sequencing depth. Compared with non-shared clonotypes, clonotypes shared by all four sorted-subset donors had higher generation probabilities. Sampling was limited to blood, and TCR repertoires in tissue likely differ from TCR repertoires in blood. Pairwise subsampling indicated that sequencing depth was expected to affect the degree of clonotype sharing among donors. Larger estimated clonotype richness was generally found for naive subsets than for memory subsets.

The donors were healthy, HIV-negative adults with no recently reported acute infections or vaccinations. Only Caucasian adults living in Nashville, Tennessee, USA were represented among the donors. Magnetic negative selection was used to enrich CD4+ T cells, after which naive cells were positively selected on CD45RA and the negative fraction became the memory subset. Blood was obtained by leukapheresis, after which PBMCs were separated by Ficoll-Histopaque density gradient centrifugation and cryopreserved in liquid nitrogen vapor phase. Purity and quantity of every magnetically sorted T cell population were checked by analytical flow cytometry. Genomic DNA was isolated from every sorted fraction and measured by UV absorbance on a Nanodrop 2000c. Using the deep immunoSEQ assay, multiplex PCR amplified TCR CDR3 regions from genomic DNA. For each cell subset, the extracted genomic DNA was distributed evenly across all wells of several immunoSEQ 96-well plates, and each plate served as one replicate. Each replicate PCR for sorted subsets received about 180 ng genomic DNA, equal to roughly 33,000 T cell genomes. Purified libraries were measured with a Qubit 3.0 fluorometer, size-checked on a Bioanalyzer 2100, and measured again with the KAPA Library Quantification kit. A separate single-read 150-cycle Illumina NextSeq 550 flow cell was used to sequence each immunoSEQ 96-well plate. As for the original processing: Because the immunoSEQ output held only junctional sequences and lacked quality scores, the filtering could not match the filtering applied to full-length reads. Sequences were annotated with PyIR, a Python wrapper for IgBLAST v1.9, using IMGT germline references to assign V/J genes and CDR3. Reads were removed for weak V/J assignments (E-value above 1e-6), missing CDR3, stop codons, out-of-frame junctions, or ambiguous translated residues. A V3J clonotype was defined by an identical inferred V gene, J gene, and CDR3 amino acid sequence. Percentage overlap between repertoires was computed as shared unique clonotypes divided by the size of the smaller repertoire. Richness of each repertoire was evaluated using RTK rarefaction, the Chao1 estimator, and Recon v2.1 estimates of unobserved clonotypes. OLGA was used to compute generation probabilities for all TCRbeta clonotypes that the gDNA method yielded from a handful of donors. TCRdb re-hosts the immuneACCESS table, in-frame sequences only. Its copies lack some clones; in the studies checked, an unresolved V gene accounts for under half of them, and the cause for the rest is not known. V, J and clone size are those of that table, while D and trimming were read from the DNA. In this sample the table shows fewer than 2.5 million clones, approximately 93% of which occur a single time. The ten largest clones add up to about 0.39% of the sample.

The sequence is built from TRBV7-8 and TRBJ2-7, with TRBD2 matching 9 junction bases. Sequenced sample: naive CD4+ T cells from PBMCs. The label giving this sample's cell subset or site can be read as: CD45RA+ positively selected. The clonotype originates from a man aged 18-30 years in good health. Some clones in this sample may be carry-over from other donors' samples. The CDR3 region has the sequence CASSRQLAGTYEQYF. DNA sequence: TGTGCCAGCAGCCGTCAGCTAGCGGGGACCTACGAGCAGTACTTC.